The 7 T cell receptor beta chains in this list originate from one sample, sequenced in a study of post-analysis software for immune sequencing data. Study outcomes and limitations: Roughly 5 TRBV segments, TRBV5-6, TRBV5-1 and TRBV20-1 among them, were found more frequent in patients than controls.

Unique-molecular-identifier-tagged TCR beta cDNA libraries were used. TCRdb re-called the PCR reads with MiXCR, one entry per CDR3 protein. The table has just over 250,000 distinct CDR3 sequences, 36% seen once; the top ten hold more than 4%. For these receptors, no antigen is known. Sequencing was done on a sample of blood. These receptor sequences come from a girl between 5 and 17 years old with multiple sclerosis.

This rearrangement joins TRBV4-3 to TRBJ2-7; D ambiguous. V was trimmed by 0 bases and J by 0 bases, leaving 3 bases between them. Germline V gene data show CDR1 as LGHNA and CDR2 as YSLEER. The CDR3 runs to 13 residues. The CDR3 spells CASSQDVSYEQYF. In nucleotides, the CDR3 is TGCGCCAGCAGCCAAGATGTCTCCTACGAGCAGTACTTC.

This clonotype turned up a few times. The V and J genes are TRBV2 and TRBJ1-1, with TRBD1 matching 8 bases. Germline assignment: CDR1 SNHLY and CDR2 FYNNEI. This CDR3 has 17 residues. V dropped 5 bases and J dropped 1; count of bases not matched to a gene: 12. The CDR3 is CASSSPQGAPTNTEAFF. In DNA form, the CDR3 reads TGTGCCAGCAGTAGCCCCCAGGGGGCCCCTACGAACACTGAAGCTTTCTTT.

This clonotype was detected ten times or more. The rearrangement joins TRBV30 to TRBJ1-5, with TRBD1 identical over 8 bases. Germline loops: CDR1 GTSNPN, CDR2 SVGIG (reference sequence). V trimming: 5 bases; J trimming: 4 bases; junction bases outside the gene matches: 4. The CDR3 length is 13 residues. CDR3 region: CAWRQGTNQPQHF. The DNA for the CDR3 is TGTGCCTGGCGACAGGGGACGAATCAGCCCCAGCATTTT.

At least ten counts were recorded for this clonotype. As DNA, the CDR3 is TGCAGTGCTCTAGCGGGGGGCCCTGGAGATACGCAGTATTTT. It is translated as CSALAGGPGDTQYF. The chain combines TRBV20-1 with TRBJ2-3; 11 nucleotides match TRBD2. CDR1 is DFQATT and CDR2 is SNEGSKA in the germline V gene (reference sequence). After removal of 5 bases from V and 5 bases from J, the junction contained 6 bases not matched to a gene. CDR3 length equals 14 residues.

With regard to this clonotype: A much larger clone is a single base away; this may be a read error. This chain joins TRBV11-2 and TRBJ2-6; weak D call: TRBD1 (5 bases). There are 18 residues in the CDR3. Germline V gene sequence: CDR1 SGHAT, CDR2 FQNNGV. CDR3 sequence reads: CASSSVKDWSSGANVRTF. The CDR3 bases are TGTGCCAGCAGCTCAGTTAAGGATTGGAGCTCTGGGGCCAACGTCCGGACTTTC.

This chain uses TRBV7-9 with TRBJ2-1; 10 bases are a match to TRBD2. The CDR3 covers 17 residues. J lost 0 bases, V lost 6 bases, and 8 bases had no gene match. Germline V CDR1 and CDR2: SEHNR, FQNEAQ (reference sequence). CDR3 nucleotides: TGTGCCAGCAGTAGAATAGCGGGGGGCCGCTCCTACAATGAGCAGTTCTTC. It codes for CASSRIAGGRSYNEQFF.

The chain joins TRBV5-1 to TRBJ2-2, with a tentative D call TRBD2 (6 bases). V was trimmed by 4 bases and J by 0 bases, leaving 19 bases between them. Looked up from germline, CDR1 is SGHRS and CDR2 is YFSETQ. The CDR3 length is 18 residues. The CDR3 DNA reads TGCGCCAGCAGCCAAGCCCCGTGGCGGGACGCGAACACCGGGGAGCTGTTTTTT. Its translation: CASSQAPWRDANTGELFF.